The present T cell receptor (beta chain) was sequenced within a study of control samples from healthy donors and cancer patients. Measured with immunoSEQ multiplex PCR; TCRdb has only the in-frame clones, and not every one. Among 100,000 or so clones listed, more than 75% were seen once. Germline V gives CDR1 MNHEY, CDR2 SMNVEV (reference sequence). V lost 4 bases, J lost 3 bases, and 12 bases lay in between. The CDR3 has 15 amino acids. This clone was picked up a small number of times. This sequence joins TRBV27 and TRBJ2-2; D unclear. The receptor was isolated from a woman in her forties or fifties in good health. What was sequenced was blood. CDR3 DNA: TGTGCCAGCAGTTCCGCTATACTTCACACCGGGGAGCTGTTTTTT. Residues: CASSSAILHTGELFF.